The T cell receptor (beta chain) described here comes from a study of shared clonotypes between healthy human individuals. Study-wide results and limits: Larger estimated richness was generally seen in naive subsets than in memory subsets. The low donor count limited represented genetic and exposure-history diversity.

Germline V gene sequence: CDR1 SGHDT, CDR2 YYEEEE. After removal of 1 base from V and 1 base from J, the junction contained 3 bases not matched to a gene. The CDR3 totals 15 residues. TCRdb's table, derived via immunoSEQ multiplex PCR, lists solely in-frame clones and lacks some. Among 1.5 million to 2.5 million clones listed, approximately 94% were seen once. As for this clone: Its antigen remains unknown.

CD45RO-negative, CCR7-selected cells formed the naive CD8 fraction, which excluded terminally differentiated effector memory CD45RA+ cells. The sequenced sample was naive CD8+ T cells sorted from blood. J is TRBJ1-1 and V is TRBV5-6; 8 nucleotides align to TRBD1. The receptor was derived from a man aged 18 to 29 in good health. In DNA, the CDR3 is TGTGCCAGCAGCTTGACTACAGGGGGGAACACTGAAGCTTTCTTT. Its protein is CASSLTTGGNTEAFF.